The rows below give T cell receptor beta chains drawn from one sample of a study of cytomegalovirus exposure and HLA in healthy donors. The protocol was immunoSEQ multiplex PCR, while the TCRdb copy is restricted to in-frame clones and leaves out a portion. Found here are around 150,000 clones, 60% to 80% of them singletons; the top ten hold over 12%. Sequencing input: PBMCs. These TCRs come from a man aged 50 to 59 in good health and CMV-seropositive. Both conserved end residues are part of each CDR3. The D gene is left open where the match is weak. Some rows have no size entry. The others give once, few or many, or a class for an expanded clone.

V gene	J gene	D gene	clone size	CDR3 protein	CDR3 DNA
TRBV19	TRBJ2-1	TRBD1	few	CASSKTGTEYNEQFF	TGTGCCAGTAGTAAAACCGGGACAGAATACAATGAGCAGTTCTTC
TRBV4-1	TRBJ2-2	-	-	CASSSRGTGELFF	TGCGCCAGCAGCTCGCGGGGCACCGGGGAGCTGTTTTTT
TRBV23-1	TRBJ2-1	-	-	CASSQSEFWTPTLDNEQFF	TGCGCCAGCAGTCAATCGGAATTTTGGACACCGACCCTAGATAATGAGCAGTTCTTC
TRBV14	TRBJ2-4	TRBD2	-	CASSQGLAGDDKNIQYF	TGTGCCAGCAGCCAAGGACTAGCGGGGGACGACAAAAACATTCAGTACTTC
TRBV15	TRBJ1-2	-	-	CATSRDPRGDGGYTF	TGTGCCACCAGCAGAGATCCCCGGGGGGATGGAGGCTACACCTTC
TRBV28	TRBJ1-2	TRBD1	-	CASSPFNRDRGNYGYTF	TGTGCCAGCAGTCCTTTCAACCGGGACAGAGGTAACTATGGCTACACCTTC
TRBV15	TRBJ1-5	-	-	CATGNGQTHSNQPQHF	TGTGCCACCGGTAACGGACAGACGCATAGCAATCAGCCCCAGCATTTT
TRBV15	TRBJ1-1	-	-	CATSILVGDTEAFF	TGTGCCACCAGCATATTGGTCGGTGACACTGAAGCTTTCTTT
TRBV18	TRBJ2-7	TRBD1	-	CASSPTGTVNEQYF	TGTGCCAGCTCACCGACCGGGACAGTCAACGAGCAGTACTTC
TRBV6-5	TRBJ2-2	-	-	CASSPFAGTGELFF	TGTGCCAGCAGTCCCTTTGCCGGGACCGGGGAGCTGTTTTTT
TRBV18	TRBJ2-7	TRBD1	few	CASSPGQSYEQYF	TGTGCCAGCTCACCGGGACAGAGCTACGAGCAGTACTTC
TRBV10-2	TRBJ2-2	TRBD2	once	CASWGGVAGIGDTGELFF	TGCGCCAGCTGGGGGGGAGTAGCGGGGATAGGGGACACCGGGGAGCTGTTTTTT
TRBV5-1	TRBJ2-3	TRBD1	-	CASSLVGRGPDTQYF	TGCGCCAGCAGCTTGGTGGGCAGGGGGCCAGATACGCAGTATTTT
TRBV7-2	TRBJ1-2	-	few	CASSFPGQGYTF	TGTGCCAGCAGCTTCCCAGGACAGGGCTACACCTTC
TRBV7-2	TRBJ2-1	TRBD2	-	CASSFVGGASNEQFF	TGTGCCAGCAGCTTCGTCGGGGGGGCGTCGAATGAGCAGTTCTTC
TRBV5-6	TRBJ1-1	-	-	CASSLPGGEAFF	TGTGCCAGCAGCTTGCCGGGGGGGGAAGCTTTCTTT
TRBV4-3	TRBJ2-5	TRBD1	-	CASSPHGGRGKETQYF	TGCGCCAGCAGCCCGCATGGGGGCAGGGGGAAGGAGACCCAGTACTTC
TRBV27	TRBJ2-3	-	-	CASRDRWTGDTQYF	TGTGCCAGCAGGGACAGATGGACGGGAGATACGCAGTATTTT
TRBV6-1	TRBJ2-1	-	-	CASSEGVAINEQFF	TGTGCCAGCAGTGAAGGGGTAGCAATCAATGAGCAGTTCTTC
TRBV30	TRBJ2-5	TRBD2	-	CACNTRGGEETQYF	TGTGCCTGCAATACGCGGGGGGGCGAAGAGACCCAGTACTTC
TRBV10-3	TRBJ2-7	-	-	CAISGGGTYEQYF	TGTGCCATCAGTGGAGGCGGAACCTACGAGCAGTACTTC
TRBV4-2	TRBJ2-3	TRBD2	-	CASSLPRPGLAGADTQYF	TGTGCCAGCAGCCTACCTAGACCGGGACTAGCGGGGGCAGATACGCAGTATTTT
TRBV21-1	TRBJ2-7	-	many	CASSPRRRTQPYEQYF	TGTGCCAGCAGCCCTCGCCGGAGGACGCAACCCTACGAGCAGTACTTC
TRBV28	TRBJ2-5	TRBD2	few	CATGLTSGGQETQYF	TGTGCCACGGGCCTTACTAGCGGGGGGCAAGAGACCCAGTACTTC
TRBV9	TRBJ2-1	-	-	CASSGPGNEQFF	TGTGCCAGCAGTGGGCCGGGGAATGAGCAGTTCTTC
TRBV28	TRBJ1-6	TRBD1	-	CASHTNTGTGSNSPLHF	TGTGCCAGCCATACTAACACCGGGACAGGGAGTAACTCACCCCTCCACTTT
TRBV28	TRBJ1-2	-	-	CASSFSGQTYGYTF	TGTGCCAGCAGTTTTTCAGGCCAGACCTATGGCTACACCTTC
TRBV9	TRBJ1-2	TRBD1	-	CASSERTGETHGYTF	TGTGCCAGCAGCGAGAGGACAGGGGAAACCCATGGCTACACCTTC
TRBV10-3	TRBJ2-6	TRBD1	-	CATGTEISGANVLTF	TGTGCCACCGGGACAGAAATCTCTGGGGCCAACGTCCTGACTTTC
TRBV10-3	TRBJ1-5	-	once	CAISEAGYQGNQPQHF	TGTGCCATCAGTGAGGCGGGATACCAAGGCAATCAGCCCCAGCATTTT
TRBV5-4	TRBJ2-2	TRBD1	once	CASRRTGGRTGELFF	TGTGCCAGCAGGAGGACAGGGGGTCGGACCGGGGAGCTGTTTTTT
TRBV28	TRBJ1-5	-	-	CAGSPMDWSQPQHF	TGTGCCGGCAGTCCCATGGATTGGAGTCAGCCCCAGCATTTT
TRBV28	TRBJ2-2	-	-	CASSSGSSARFGELFF	TGTGCCAGCTCCTCCGGGAGTTCCGCCCGGTTCGGGGAGCTGTTTTTT
TRBV27	TRBJ2-7	-	-	CASSTSSGDSEYEQYF	TGTGCCAGCAGTACCTCGTCGGGGGACAGCGAATACGAGCAGTACTTC
TRBV5-1	TRBJ1-2	-	-	CASSPTLDGLYGYTF	TGCGCCAGCAGCCCGACCCTCGACGGACTCTATGGCTACACCTTC
TRBV6-5	TRBJ1-1	TRBD1	-	CASSNRGVNTEAFF	TGTGCCAGCAGCAACAGGGGAGTGAACACTGAAGCTTTCTTT
TRBV6-5	TRBJ1-3	-	-	CASSRQAKENTIYF	TGTGCCAGCAGTAGACAGGCTAAAGAAAACACCATATATTTT
TRBV4-3	TRBJ2-2	TRBD1	-	CASSLMTGTANTGELFF	TGCGCCAGCAGCCTCATGACCGGGACAGCGAACACCGGGGAGCTGTTTTTT
TRBV5-8	TRBJ1-2	-	-	CASSLFFGRDPLDYGYTF	TGTGCCAGCAGCTTGTTCTTCGGCAGGGATCCCCTCGACTATGGCTACACCTTC
TRBV27	TRBJ1-4	TRBD1	-	CASKQGWGTNEKLFF	TGTGCCAGCAAACAGGGGTGGGGGACTAATGAAAAACTGTTTTTT
TRBV28	TRBJ1-5	-	-	CASQFPHNQPQHF	TGTGCCAGCCAGTTCCCCCACAATCAGCCCCAGCATTTT
TRBV4-1	TRBJ2-7	-	-	CASSQGRQPSYEQYF	TGCGCCAGCAGCCAAGGAAGACAGCCGTCCTACGAGCAGTACTTC
TRBV10-3	TRBJ1-4	-	-	CAIGGTASEKLFF	TGTGCCATCGGGGGCACGGCATCCGAAAAACTGTTTTTT
TRBV5-1	TRBJ2-1	TRBD2	-	CASSHWAGGPGNEQFF	TGCGCCAGCAGCCACTGGGCGGGGGGGCCCGGCAATGAGCAGTTCTTC
TRBV6-5	TRBJ1-2	TRBD1	-	CASSSADRLHGYTF	TGTGCCAGCAGTTCCGCGGACAGGCTGCATGGCTACACCTTC
TRBV18	TRBJ2-2	TRBD1	-	CASSPGQGGELFF	TGTGCCAGCTCACCGGGACAGGGCGGGGAGCTGTTTTTT
TRBV18	TRBJ1-1	TRBD1	-	CASSATGGRGRRTEAFF	TGTGCCAGCTCGGCTACAGGGGGCCGCGGACGAAGAACTGAAGCTTTCTTT
TRBV6-5	TRBJ2-5	TRBD1	few	CASSYGGQGSFQYF	TGTGCCAGCAGTTACGGCGGACAGGGCTCGTTCCAGTACTTC
TRBV14	TRBJ2-2	-	-	CASSQLTGTWNTGELFF	TGTGCCAGCAGCCAGCTAACCGGGACATGGAACACCGGGGAGCTGTTTTTT
TRBV18	TRBJ2-2	-	-	CASSPPGTLTGELFF	TGTGCCAGCTCACCACCCGGTACGCTCACCGGGGAGCTGTTTTTT
TRBV27	TRBJ1-3	TRBD1	-	CASSRDRAVGNTIYF	TGTGCCAGCAGTAGGGACAGGGCGGTAGGAAACACCATATATTTT
TRBV6-4	TRBJ2-1	TRBD2	-	CASSESGGSYNEQFF	TGTGCCAGCAGTGAAAGCGGGGGGTCCTACAATGAGCAGTTCTTC
TRBV2	TRBJ2-3	TRBD2	-	CASKGTSGRDTQYF	TGTGCCAGCAAGGGGACTAGCGGGAGAGATACGCAGTATTTT